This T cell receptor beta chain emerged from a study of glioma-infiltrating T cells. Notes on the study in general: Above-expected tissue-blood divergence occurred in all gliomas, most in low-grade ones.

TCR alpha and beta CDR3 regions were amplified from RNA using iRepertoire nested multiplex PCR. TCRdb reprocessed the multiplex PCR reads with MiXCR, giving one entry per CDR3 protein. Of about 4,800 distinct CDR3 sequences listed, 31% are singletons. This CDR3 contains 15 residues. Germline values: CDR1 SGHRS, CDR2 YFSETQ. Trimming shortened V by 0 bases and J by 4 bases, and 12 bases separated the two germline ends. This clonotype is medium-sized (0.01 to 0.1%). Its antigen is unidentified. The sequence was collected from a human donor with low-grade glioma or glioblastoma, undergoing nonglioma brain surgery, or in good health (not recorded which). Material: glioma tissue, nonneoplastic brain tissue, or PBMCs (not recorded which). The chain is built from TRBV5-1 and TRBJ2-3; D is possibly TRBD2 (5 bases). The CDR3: CASSLEGTSADTQYF. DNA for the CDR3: TGCGCCAGCAGCTTGGAGGGTACTAGTGCAGATACGCAGTATTTT.